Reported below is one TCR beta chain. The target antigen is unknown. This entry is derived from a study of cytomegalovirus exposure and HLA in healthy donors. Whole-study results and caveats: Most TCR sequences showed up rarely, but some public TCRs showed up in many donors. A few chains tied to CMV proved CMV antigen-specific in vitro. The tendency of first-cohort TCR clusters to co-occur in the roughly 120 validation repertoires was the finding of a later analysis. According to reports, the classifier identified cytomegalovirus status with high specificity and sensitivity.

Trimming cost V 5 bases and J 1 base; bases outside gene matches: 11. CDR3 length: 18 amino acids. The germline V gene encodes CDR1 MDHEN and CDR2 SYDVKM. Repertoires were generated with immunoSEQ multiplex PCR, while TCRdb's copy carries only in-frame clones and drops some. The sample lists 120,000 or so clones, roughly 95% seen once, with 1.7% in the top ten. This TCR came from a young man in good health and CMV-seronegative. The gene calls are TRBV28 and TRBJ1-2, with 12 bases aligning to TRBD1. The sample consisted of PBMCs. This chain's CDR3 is CASSPRGTGGLGNYGYTF. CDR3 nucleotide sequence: TGTGCCAGCAGTCCCAGGGGGACAGGGGGCTTAGGTAACTATGGCTACACCTTC.